The rows below give T cell receptor beta chains drawn from one sample of a study of blood T cell repertoires in COVID-19. The table came from immunoSEQ multiplex PCR; TCRdb's copy has only in-frame clones and leaves some out. There are approximately 170,000 clones in the sample; approximately 83% occur only once, and roughly 9.1% lies in the top ten. Sample: peripheral blood. Receptors were obtained from a man between 45 and 60 years old with active or convalescent COVID-19. CDR3s include the opening cysteine and the closing phenylalanine or tryptophan. The D gene is left open where the match is weak. Clone sizes are given selectively: once, few, many, or a class where the clone is expanded.

v_gene,d_gene,j_gene,abundance,CDR3aa,CDR3nt
TRBV4-2,NA,TRBJ2-2,NA,CASSQGPSANTGELFF,TGTGCCAGCAGCCAAGGCCCTAGCGCGAACACCGGGGAGCTGTTTTTT
TRBV18,NA,TRBJ1-1,NA,CASSFTGKNTEAFF,TGTGCCAGCTCATTCACAGGGAAGAACACTGAAGCTTTCTTT
TRBV6-2/TRBV6-3,NA,TRBJ2-5,NA,CASSPRQQETQYF,TGTGCCAGCAGTCCCAGACAACAAGAGACCCAGTACTTC
TRBV19,NA,TRBJ1-2,NA,CASSGESGSRNYGYTF,TGTGCCAGTAGTGGGGAATCAGGGTCTCGTAACTATGGCTACACCTTC
TRBV12-3/TRBV12-4,NA,TRBJ2-1,NA,CASSTMEGNEQFF,TGTGCCAGCAGTACCATGGAGGGTAATGAGCAGTTCTTC
TRBV6-5,NA,TRBJ1-4,NA,CASTVAATNEKLFF,TGTGCCAGCACCGTCGCGGCAACTAATGAAAAACTGTTTTTT
TRBV10-3,NA,TRBJ1-4,NA,CAISESGRSTNEKLFF,TGTGCCATCAGTGAGTCGGGGAGGTCAACTAATGAAAAACTGTTTTTT
TRBV3-1/TRBV3-2,NA,TRBJ2-1,NA,CATHSRGSSYNEQFF,TGTGCCACCCACAGTAGGGGGAGCTCCTACAATGAGCAGTTCTTC
TRBV28,TRBD1,TRBJ1-5,NA,CASSGQGVVQPQHF,TGTGCCAGCAGTGGACAGGGGGTAGTTCAGCCCCAGCATTTT
TRBV5-4,TRBD2,TRBJ2-2,NA,CASSSWTSGATGELFF,TGTGCCAGCAGCTCTTGGACTAGCGGGGCCACCGGGGAGCTGTTTTTT
TRBV3-1/TRBV3-2,TRBD2,TRBJ2-7,NA,CASSPRSGSSLEQYF,TGTGCCAGCAGCCCCCGGAGCGGGAGTAGTCTCGAGCAGTACTTC
TRBV7-9,TRBD2,TRBJ2-1,NA,CASSAAGTSGRNEQFF,TGTGCCAGCAGCGCCGCCGGGACTAGCGGGCGAAATGAGCAGTTCTTC
TRBV7-6,TRBD1,TRBJ2-1,once,CASSSRQGKINEQFF,TGTGCCAGCAGCAGCCGACAGGGAAAAATCAATGAGCAGTTCTTC
TRBV4-3,NA,TRBJ1-1,NA,CASSQESGFKTEAFF,TGCGCCAGCAGCCAAGAGTCAGGGTTCAAAACTGAAGCTTTCTTT
TRBV14,NA,TRBJ1-1,NA,CASSQAGGTEAFF,TGTGCCAGCAGCCAAGCGGGGGGCACTGAAGCTTTCTTT
TRBV6-5,NA,TRBJ1-1,NA,CASRTGNTEAFF,TGTGCCAGCAGAACGGGGAACACTGAAGCTTTCTTT
TRBV30,TRBD2,TRBJ2-2,NA,CAWRRKAGVPGELFF,TGTGCCTGGAGAAGGAAAGCGGGAGTTCCCGGGGAGCTGTTTTTT
TRBV7-2,NA,TRBJ1-5,NA,CASSLGGSGGGLGQPQHF,TGTGCCAGCAGCTTAGGTGGAAGTGGGGGGGGCCTGGGACAGCCCCAGCATTTT
TRBV11-2,NA,TRBJ2-1,NA,CASSLDYGDNEQFF,TGTGCCAGCAGCTTAGATTACGGGGACAATGAGCAGTTCTTC
TRBV7-2,NA,TRBJ1-6,once,CASSLEGLNNSPLHF,TGTGCCAGCAGCTTAGAGGGGCTTAATAATTCACCCCTCCACTTT
TRBV20-1,NA,TRBJ1-1,once,CSARVTTEAFF,TGCAGTGCGCGGGTGACCACTGAAGCTTTCTTT
TRBV6-5,NA,TRBJ1-1,NA,CASSYSSVGTEAFF,TGTGCCAGCAGTTACTCGAGTGTCGGCACTGAAGCTTTCTTT
TRBV11-2,NA,TRBJ2-3,NA,CASSLRGAGDTDTQYF,TGTGCCAGCAGCCTTCGGGGGGCGGGGGATACAGATACGCAGTATTTT
TRBV3-1/TRBV3-2,NA,TRBJ1-5,NA,CASSPVRGGDQPQHF,TGTGCCAGCAGCCCGGTCAGGGGTGGCGATCAGCCCCAGCATTTT
TRBV28,TRBD2,TRBJ2-7,NA,CASNSLTGGAGTSGSYEQYF,TGTGCCAGCAATTCCCTTACAGGGGGAGCCGGGACTAGCGGGAGTTACGAGCAGTACTTC
TRBV10-1,NA,TRBJ2-2,once,CASSWTQGAGVCGELFF,TGCGCCAGCAGTTGGACCCAGGGGGCGGGGGTTTGCGGGGAGCTGTTTTTT
TRBV19,TRBD2,TRBJ2-1,NA,CASSIGTSGAYEQFF,TGTGCCAGTAGTATAGGGACTAGCGGGGCTTATGAGCAGTTCTTC
TRBV7-2,NA,TRBJ1-2,NA,CASSLGGDYYGYTF,TGTGCCAGCAGCTTAGGGGGCGATTACTATGGCTACACCTTC
TRBV7-9,NA,TRBJ1-5,few,CASSSTEIYQPQHF,TGTGCCAGCAGCTCAACAGAAATATATCAGCCCCAGCATTTT
TRBV18,TRBD1,TRBJ2-7,NA,CASSPGWTGGTYEQYF,TGTGCCAGCTCACCAGGGTGGACAGGGGGCACCTACGAGCAGTACTTC
TRBV19,TRBD1,TRBJ2-1,NA,CATRDRVDEQFF,TGTGCCACCCGGGACAGGGTGGATGAGCAGTTCTTC